Each of the 32 T cell receptor beta chains below was sequenced from the same sample in a study of blood T cell repertoires in COVID-19. Profiled with immunoSEQ multiplex PCR; TCRdb holds only in-frame clones, not every one. The sample carries some 270,000 clones, roughly 84% recorded once. Sequenced: peripheral blood. These receptor sequences come from a woman in her thirties or forties who had recovered from COVID-19.

The rearrangement joins TRBV3-1 (or the pseudogene TRBV3-2) to TRBJ1-6; 7 nucleotides line up with TRBD1. This CDR3 comprises 14 residues. V shed 2 bases, J shed 10 bases, and the junction held 5 bases outside the gene matches. Looked up from germline, CDR1 is LGHDT and CDR2 is YNNKEL (reference sequence). The CDR3 is CASSQWDSKSPLHF. In nucleotides, the CDR3 is TGTGCCAGCAGCCAATGGGACAGCAAGTCACCCCTCCACTTT.

The chain joins TRBV24-1 to TRBJ1-3, with D unresolved. The ends were cut back, 3 bases at V and 0 bases at J, with 5 bases in the middle. From germline, CDR1 is KGHDR and CDR2 SFDVKD. The CDR3 has 14 residues. The chain's CDR3 is CATSDGNSGNTIYF. CDR3 DNA: TGTGCCACCAGTGATGGCAACTCTGGAAACACCATATATTTT.

The V gene is TRBV5-1, the J gene TRBJ1-1; no definite D call. The germline V gene has CDR1 SGHRS and CDR2 YFSETQ. V gave up 1 base and J gave up 3 bases, with 13 bases separating them. The CDR3 extends over 15 amino acids. Here the CDR3 DNA reads TGCGCCAGCAGCTTGCAAACGGGCGGGTACACTGAAGCTTTCTTT. Amino acid sequence: CASSLQTGGYTEAFF.

Written as DNA, the CDR3 is TGTGCCATCAGTGAGTCCGGCTTGACTGCAACTAATGAAAAACTGTTTTTT. Its translation: CAISESGLTATNEKLFF. The V gene is TRBV10-3, the J gene TRBJ1-4; D uncertain. Deletions cut 0 bases from V and 0 bases from J, with 11 bases between. CDR3 length: 17 amino acids. The germline CDR1 and CDR2 sequences are ENHRY and SYGVKD.

The chain uses TRBV3-1 (or the pseudogene TRBV3-2) and TRBJ1-2, with 8 bases identical to TRBD1. The CDR3 spans 13 residues. Germline trimming cut 4 bases from V and 7 bases from J; bases unmatched to any gene: 5. Per germline, CDR1 LGHDT and CDR2 YNNKEL (reference sequence). CDR3: CASSPQGAIGYTF. The CDR3 DNA follows: TGTGCCAGCAGCCCGCAGGGGGCTATTGGCTACACCTTC.

This clone was recorded a few times. The gene calls are TRBV2 and TRBJ2-3, with D possibly matching TRBD2 (7 bases). The V gene lost 7 bases and the J gene lost 0 bases, with 11 bases spanning the gap. CDR3 length equals 14 residues. The germline V gene has CDR1 SNHLY and CDR2 FYNNEI. CDR3 coding DNA: TGTGCCAGCAACTGGGGGGGCAGCACAGATACGCAGTATTTT. Its translation: CASNWGGSTDTQYF.

The chain couples TRBV7-9 to TRBJ1-1, with 12 nucleotides matching TRBD1. CDR3 length equals 18 residues. Trimming at V came to 1 base and at J to 2 bases, leaving 8 bases not matched to a gene. Germline V gene data show CDR1 as SEHNR and CDR2 as FQNEAQ (reference sequence). CDR3 sequence (DNA): TGTGCCAGCAGCTTAGGGGACAGGGGGCCGGGAGGTAACACTGAAGCTTTCTTT. It translates to CASSLGDRGPGGNTEAFF.

This clone was seen a single time. The chain is built from TRBV2 and TRBJ2-2, with TRBD2 identical over 11 bases. The CDR3 spans 15 residues. Germline V CDR1 and CDR2: SNHLY, FYNNEI. V gave up 7 bases and J gave up 5 bases; unmatched junction bases: 6. In DNA form, the CDR3 reads TGTGCCAGCACCGCAGCTAGCGGGGGGACCGGGGAGCTGTTTTTT. Amino acid sequence: CASTAASGGTGELFF.

V gene TRBV7-2 combines with J gene TRBJ2-7; 7 nucleotides line up with TRBD1. Germline values: CDR1 SGHTA, CDR2 FQGNSA. The CDR3 runs to 14 residues. With V trimmed by 3 bases and J by 7 bases, 9 bases remained unmatched. The CDR3: CASSFGQAPREQYF. Written as DNA, the CDR3 is TGTGCCAGCAGCTTCGGACAGGCTCCGCGGGAGCAGTACTTC.

This chain joins TRBV28 and TRBJ2-7; TRBD2 aligns across 9 bases. V was clipped by 4 bases and J by 4 bases; unmatched bases: 8. This CDR3 contains 15 residues. Germline-derived CDR1 and CDR2 are MDHEN and SYDVKM. The CDR3 reads CASSSPSGEWYEQYF. For the CDR3, the DNA is TGTGCCAGCAGTTCCCCTAGCGGGGAATGGTACGAGCAGTACTTC.

This chain joins TRBV5-1 and TRBJ1-3, with D possibly matching TRBD1 (5 bases). The CDR3 loop spans 14 amino acids. Germline CDR1 reads SGHRS; CDR2 reads YFSETQ. V lost 4 bases to trimming and J lost 1 base, with 9 bases between them. CDR3 DNA sequence: TGCGCCAGCAGCACAGGAGCGTCTGGAAACACCATATATTTT. Its translation is CASSTGASGNTIYF.

The V gene is TRBV5-1, the J gene TRBJ2-2; a possible D gene is TRBD1 (6 bases). The germline gives CDR1 SGHRS, CDR2 YFSETQ. This CDR3 comprises 15 residues. V dropped 1 base and J dropped 4 bases, with 11 bases sitting between them. The CDR3 region is CASSLTRGGTGELFF. CDR3 DNA: TGCGCCAGCAGCTTGACCCGAGGGGGCACCGGGGAGCTGTTTTTT.

The chain links TRBV2 to TRBJ1-4, with a possible D match to TRBD1 (6 bases). CDR1 is SNHLY and CDR2 is FYNNEI in the germline V gene. V shed 5 bases and J shed 2 bases, with 9 bases lying between them. This CDR3 contains 14 residues. This CDR3 reads CASSRQVTNEKLFF. CDR3 nucleotides: TGTGCCAGCAGTAGACAGGTTACTAATGAAAAACTGTTTTTT.

The chain links TRBV2 to TRBJ1-2; the match to TRBD1 covers 9 bases. The CDR3 is 14 amino acids. Trimming took 1 base from V and 7 from J; bases not matched to a gene: 4. Germline CDR1 is SNHLY and CDR2 is FYNNEI. As DNA, the CDR3 is TGTGCCAGCAGTGAAGAGGGACAGGGTGGTGGCTACACCTTC. Amino acid sequence: CASSEEGQGGGYTF.

The rearrangement joins TRBV2 to TRBJ1-3; no firm D call. CDR3 length: 16 amino acids. Deletions cut 7 bases from V and 2 bases from J, with 18 bases between. CDR1 is SNHLY and CDR2 is FYNNEI in the germline V gene. CDR3 DNA sequence: TGTGCCAGCATTCGAGAGAGAGGGAACGCTGGAAACACCATATATTTT. The encoded protein is CASIRERGNAGNTIYF.

This chain connects TRBV5-5 to TRBJ1-3; D not certain. The CDR3 is 12 residues long. V was pared by 0 bases and J by 5 bases, with 3 bases between. From germline, CDR1 is SGHKS and CDR2 YYEKEE (reference sequence). The CDR3 sequence: CASSLERNTIYF. CDR3 in DNA: TGTGCCAGCAGCTTGGAGCGAAACACCATATATTTT.

The rearrangement uses TRBV3-1 (or the pseudogene TRBV3-2) and TRBJ1-1; the D gene is possibly TRBD1 (5 bases). This CDR3 region has 14 residues. From germline, CDR1 is LGHDT and CDR2 YNNKEL (reference sequence). V lost 1 base to trimming and J lost 7 bases, with 13 bases between them. CDR3 loop: CASSQAGSTGEAFF. DNA for the CDR3: TGTGCCAGCAGCCAAGCAGGGTCTACGGGTGAAGCTTTCTTT.

This clone was detected only a few times. The rearrangement joins TRBV5-6 to TRBJ2-2, with 8 bases fitting TRBD1. Germline trimming cut 4 bases from V and 4 bases from J; bases unmatched to any gene: 6. Germline assignment: CDR1 SGHDT and CDR2 YYEEEE. The CDR3 contains 15 residues. The CDR3 region has the DNA TGTGCCAGCAGCCCGAGGACAGGGAGCACCGGGGAGCTGTTTTTT. As protein: CASSPRTGSTGELFF.

V gene TRBV9 combines with J gene TRBJ1-2; 9 nucleotides agree with TRBD1. The length of the CDR3 is 13 residues. Germline V gene lookup returns CDR1 SGDLS and CDR2 YYNGEE. V shed 6 bases and J 3 bases; nucleotides not matched to a gene: 3. The DNA for the CDR3 is TGTGCCAGCAACGGACAGGGGCACTATGGCTACACCTTC. The encoded protein is CASNGQGHYGYTF.

The CDR3, as DNA: TGTGCCAGCAGCAACATCCACCGCCCTTTGGAGATGGATACGCAGTATTTT. It translates to CASSNIHRPLEMDTQYF. The chain carries TRBV11-2 and TRBJ2-3, with D uncertain. V was cut by 5 bases and J by 6 bases, with 24 bases left in between. Germline CDR1 reads SGHAT; CDR2 reads FQNNGV. CDR3 length: 17 residues.

The chain carries TRBV28 and TRBJ1-2; D possibly corresponds to TRBD1 (5 bases). The V gene lost 3 bases and the J gene lost 0 bases, with 23 bases spanning the gap. Germline V CDR1 and CDR2: MDHEN, SYDVKM. CDR3 size: 19 residues. The CDR3 loop is CASSLGDAWGTGANYGYTF. The DNA of the CDR3 is TGTGCCAGCAGTTTGGGGGACGCCTGGGGGACGGGGGCTAACTATGGCTACACCTTC.

The chain's CDR3 is CASSIQGAVVRTEAFF. DNA for the CDR3: TGTGCCAGTAGTATCCAGGGGGCAGTGGTTCGCACTGAAGCTTTCTTT. V gene TRBV19 combines with J gene TRBJ1-1, with 8 nucleotides matching TRBD1. J gave up 4 bases and V 3 bases, and 10 bases lay outside the gene matches. The germline V gene encodes CDR1 LNHDA and CDR2 SQIVND (reference sequence). The CDR3 is 16 residues long.

The V call is TRBV5-4, the J call TRBJ2-1; 15 nucleotides agree with TRBD2. The trim removed 4 bases at V and 4 bases at J, leaving 3 bases unmatched. This CDR3 contains 16 residues. Looked up from germline, CDR1 is SGHNT and CDR2 is YYREEE (reference sequence). CDR3 sequence reads: CASSPGTSGGYNEQFF. The CDR3 nucleotides read TGTGCCAGCAGCCCGGGGACTAGCGGGGGGTACAATGAGCAGTTCTTC. Based on the CDR3 plus reference TRBV5-4 and TRBJ2-1, the full variable domain is ETGVTQSPTHLIKTRGQQVTLRCSSQSGHNTVSWYQQALGQGPQFIFQYYREEENGRGNFPPRFSGLQFPNYSSELNVNALELDDSALYLCASSPGTSGGYNEQFFGPGTRLTVL.

The V gene is TRBV7-9, the J gene TRBJ2-5; TRBD2 might be the D (6 bases). In germline, CDR1 is SEHNR, CDR2 FQNEAQ (reference sequence). The V and J ends lost 5 bases and 5 bases respectively, with 21 bases between them. The CDR3 covers 16 residues. CDR3 residues: CASSPPRTKKSETQYF. CDR3 sequence (DNA): TGTGCCAGCAGCCCCCCTCGGACTAAGAAGTCGGAGACCCAGTACTTC.

This sequence joins TRBV2 and TRBJ2-2; D possibly corresponds to TRBD1 (5 bases). Trimming left V 7 bases short and J 0 bases short, with 12 bases between. This CDR3 has 15 amino acids. Per the germline V gene, CDR1 is SNHLY and CDR2 is FYNNEI. CDR3 region: CASIVGQTNTGELFF. CDR3 coding DNA: TGTGCCAGCATCGTGGGGCAGACGAACACCGGGGAGCTGTTTTTT.

This clone came up once. V usage is TRBV5-1 and J usage is TRBJ2-3, with 9 bases identical to TRBD2. J was trimmed by 2 bases and V by 1 base; bases with no gene match: 5. The CDR3 consists of 16 residues. Germline V gene sequence: CDR1 SGHRS, CDR2 YFSETQ. CDR3 in DNA: TGCGCCAGCAGCTTGCAGCGGGGGGAAGTCACAGATACGCAGTATTTT. Protein: CASSLQRGEVTDTQYF.

The chain carries TRBV3-1 (or the pseudogene TRBV3-2) and TRBJ1-2; no clear D. Germline V gene sequence: CDR1 LGHDT, CDR2 YNNKEL (reference sequence). This CDR3 is 14 amino acids long. V lost 6 bases to trimming and J lost 1 base, with 12 bases between them. The CDR3 DNA reads as TGTGCCAGCAGTGGACTGAACCTTAACTATGGCTACACCTTC. It is translated as CASSGLNLNYGYTF.

V is TRBV11-3 and J is TRBJ2-1; 9 bases match TRBD1. The length of the CDR3 is 14 residues. Germline CDR1 is SGHNT and CDR2 is YENEEA. V dropped 5 bases and J dropped 6; count of bases not matched to a gene: 5. In DNA form, the CDR3 reads TGTGCCAGCAGCCCTGGGACAGGGAGCAATGAGCAGTTCTTC. Its protein is CASSPGTGSNEQFF.

The chain combines TRBV10-3 with TRBJ2-2; 11 bases match TRBD1. The CDR3 covers 15 residues. With 6 bases clipped from V and 7 bases from J, the junction kept 7 bases outside the gene matches. In germline, CDR1 is ENHRY, CDR2 SYGVKD. CDR3 sequence (DNA): TGTGCCATCAGACTGGACAGGGGGCGCAGCGGGGAGCTGTTTTTT. It yields the protein CAIRLDRGRSGELFF.

V usage is TRBV7-2 and J usage is TRBJ1-2; TRBD1 is a possible D gene (5 bases). Trimming cost V 5 bases and J 0 bases, with 13 bases left between them. Germline CDR1 SGHTA, CDR2 FQGNSA. The CDR3 has 15 amino acids. CDR3 coding DNA: TGTGCCAGCAGCCAGGCGGACACGGCTAACTATGGCTACACCTTC. As protein: CASSQADTANYGYTF.

This chain links TRBV28 with TRBJ1-2, with 7 bases aligning to TRBD1. Germline V lookup: CDR1 MDHEN, CDR2 SYDVKM. Trimming took 5 bases from V and 0 from J; bases not matched to a gene: 6. The CDR3 loop spans 15 amino acids. CDR3 bases: TGTGCCAGCAGTCAGACAGGGAGAGCTAACTATGGCTACACCTTC. Translation gives CASSQTGRANYGYTF.

The rearrangement joins TRBV7-6 to TRBJ1-6; TRBD1 is a possible D gene (6 bases). V lost 5 bases and J lost 7, with 12 bases in between. The CDR3 covers 14 residues. Germline V CDR1 and CDR2: SGHVS, FNYEAQ. For the CDR3, the DNA is TGTGCCAGCAGCAAAGACAGGCTGAATTCACCCCTCCACTTT. This encodes CASSKDRLNSPLHF. The full variable domain, completed using reference TRBV7-6 and TRBJ1-6, is GAGVSQSPRYKVTKRGQDVALRCDPISGHVSLYWYRQALGQGPEFLTYFNYEAQQDKSGLPNDRFSAERPEGSISTLTIQRTEQRDSAMYRCASSKDRLNSPLHFGNGTRLTVT.